Here is one T cell receptor beta chain with its context. The sample originates from a study of T cell changes during pregnancy in multiple sclerosis. Produced via immunoSEQ multiplex PCR; TCRdb's table is partial and in-frame only. The repertoire holds tens of thousands of clones, around 92% seen once, with 1% to 1.5% in the top ten. V lost 1 base to trimming and J lost 3 bases, with 15 bases between them. This CDR3 has 17 amino acids. The germline CDR1 and CDR2 sequences are MGHRA and YSYEKL. This chain links TRBV4-1 with TRBJ1-4; TRBD1 is a possible D gene (6 bases). The TCR originated in a female donor with multiple sclerosis, enrolled in a pregnancy study. Sequencing was performed on peripheral blood. The CDR3, as DNA: TGCGCCAGCAGCCAAGGCCGGTCGTCAGGGGCTAATGAAAAACTGTTTTTT. Translation: CASSQGRSSGANEKLFF.